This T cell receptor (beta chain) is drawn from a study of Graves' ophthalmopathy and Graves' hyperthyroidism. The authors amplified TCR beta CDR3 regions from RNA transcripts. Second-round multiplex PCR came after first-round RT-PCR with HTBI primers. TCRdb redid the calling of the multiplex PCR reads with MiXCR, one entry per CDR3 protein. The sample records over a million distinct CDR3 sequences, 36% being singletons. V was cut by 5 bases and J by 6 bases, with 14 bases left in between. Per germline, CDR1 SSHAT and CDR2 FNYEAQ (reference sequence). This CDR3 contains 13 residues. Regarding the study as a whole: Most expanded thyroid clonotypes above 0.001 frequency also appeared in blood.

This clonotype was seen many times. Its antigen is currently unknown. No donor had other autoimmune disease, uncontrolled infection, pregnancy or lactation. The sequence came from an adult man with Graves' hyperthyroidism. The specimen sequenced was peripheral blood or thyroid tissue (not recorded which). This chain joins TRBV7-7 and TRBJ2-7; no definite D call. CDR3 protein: CASSTLGSREQYF. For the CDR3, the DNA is TGTGCCAGCAGCACGCTCGGGTCTCGCGAGCAGTACTTC.